One TCR beta chain is described in this entry. The data derive from a study of shared clonotypes between healthy human individuals. The data were produced by immunoSEQ multiplex PCR, yet TCRdb's version contains in-frame clones alone and is incomplete. Of approximately 320,000 clones in the sample, more than 75% were seen once. CDR3 length equals 14 residues. Germline V gene data show CDR1 as SNHLY and CDR2 as FYNNEI. V was trimmed by 6 bases and J by 4 bases, leaving 14 bases between them. Sequencing was done on a sample of memory CD8+ T cells sorted from blood. Subset of the sample: CD45RO+ cells pooled with CCR7-negative TemRA cells. The V and J genes are TRBV2 and TRBJ2-3; tentatively, D is TRBD1 (5 bases). The sequence derives from a man aged 18 to 30 in good health. CDR3 sequence reads: CASSALFRADTQYF. The CDR3 DNA follows: TGTGCCAGCAGCGCCCTCTTCAGGGCAGATACGCAGTATTTT.